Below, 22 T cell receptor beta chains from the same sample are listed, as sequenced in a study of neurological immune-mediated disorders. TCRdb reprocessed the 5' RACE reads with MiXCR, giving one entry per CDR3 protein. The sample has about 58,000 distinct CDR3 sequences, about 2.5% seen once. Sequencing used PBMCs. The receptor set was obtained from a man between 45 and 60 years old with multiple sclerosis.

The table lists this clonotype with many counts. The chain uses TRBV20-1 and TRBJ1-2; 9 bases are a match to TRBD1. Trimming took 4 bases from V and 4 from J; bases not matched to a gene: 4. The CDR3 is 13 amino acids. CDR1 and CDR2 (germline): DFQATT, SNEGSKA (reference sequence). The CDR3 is CSATGQGIYGYTF. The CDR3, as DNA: TGCAGTGCTACGGGACAGGGAATCTATGGCTACACCTTC.

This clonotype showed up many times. CDR3 sequence reads: CSARKTGGGTEAFF. CDR3 DNA sequence: TGCAGTGCAAGAAAGACGGGGGGCGGCACTGAAGCTTTCTTT. The chain is built from TRBV20-1 and TRBJ1-1; D is perhaps TRBD1 (6 bases). The CDR3 contains 14 residues. Germline CDR1 and CDR2: DFQATT and SNEGSKA (reference sequence). Trimming stripped 6 bases from V and 4 bases from J, with 18 bases between.

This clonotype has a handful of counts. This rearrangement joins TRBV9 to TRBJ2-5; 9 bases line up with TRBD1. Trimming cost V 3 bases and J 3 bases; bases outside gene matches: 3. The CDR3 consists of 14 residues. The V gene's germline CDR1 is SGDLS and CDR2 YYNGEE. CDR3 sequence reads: CASSGTGAKETQYF. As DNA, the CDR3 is TGTGCCAGCAGCGGGACAGGGGCAAAAGAGACCCAGTACTTC.

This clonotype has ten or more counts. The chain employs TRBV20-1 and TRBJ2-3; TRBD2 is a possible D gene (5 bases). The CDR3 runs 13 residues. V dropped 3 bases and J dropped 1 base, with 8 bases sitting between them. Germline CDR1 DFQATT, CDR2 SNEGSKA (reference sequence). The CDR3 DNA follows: TGCAGTGCTAGCGGGGAAGGCACAGATACGCAGTATTTT. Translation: CSASGEGTDTQYF.

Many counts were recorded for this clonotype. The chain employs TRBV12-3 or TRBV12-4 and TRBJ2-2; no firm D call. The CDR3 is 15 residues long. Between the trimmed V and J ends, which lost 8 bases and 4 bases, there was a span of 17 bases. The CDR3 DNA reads TGTGCCAGCGGAGACCGGACCATTGGCACCGGGGAGCTGTTTTTT. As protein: CASGDRTIGTGELFF.

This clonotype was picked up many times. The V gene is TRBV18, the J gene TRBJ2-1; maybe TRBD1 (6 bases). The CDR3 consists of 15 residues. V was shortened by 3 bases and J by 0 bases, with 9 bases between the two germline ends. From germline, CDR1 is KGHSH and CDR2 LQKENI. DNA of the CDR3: TGTGCCAGCTCACCTCTAGGGGGCTCCTACAATGAGCAGTTCTTC. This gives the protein CASSPLGGSYNEQFF. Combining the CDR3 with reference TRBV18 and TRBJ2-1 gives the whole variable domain NAGVMQNPRHLVRRRGQEARLRCSPMKGHSHVYWYRQLPEEGLKFMVYLQKENIIDESGMPKERFSAEFPKEGPSILRIQQVVRGDSAAYFCASSPLGGSYNEQFFGPGTRLTVL.

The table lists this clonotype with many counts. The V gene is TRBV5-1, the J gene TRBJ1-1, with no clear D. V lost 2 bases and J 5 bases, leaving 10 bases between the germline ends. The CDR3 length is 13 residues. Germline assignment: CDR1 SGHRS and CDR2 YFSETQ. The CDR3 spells CASSLRVETEAFF. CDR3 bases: TGCGCCAGCAGCTTAAGGGTTGAGACTGAAGCTTTCTTT. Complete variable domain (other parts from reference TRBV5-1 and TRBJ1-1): KAGVTQTPRYLIKTRGQQVTLSCSPISGHRSVSWYQQTPGQGLQFLFEYFSETQRNKGNFPGRFSGRQFSNSRSEMNVSTLELGDSALYLCASSLRVETEAFFGQGTRLTVV.

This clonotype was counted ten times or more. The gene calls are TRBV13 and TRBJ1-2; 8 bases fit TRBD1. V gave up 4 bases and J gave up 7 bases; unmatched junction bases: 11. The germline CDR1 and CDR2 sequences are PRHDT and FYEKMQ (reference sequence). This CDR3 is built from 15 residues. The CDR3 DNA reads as TGTGCCAGCAGCTCCCGACAGGGGATAAGGATTGGCTACACCTTC. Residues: CASSSRQGIRIGYTF.

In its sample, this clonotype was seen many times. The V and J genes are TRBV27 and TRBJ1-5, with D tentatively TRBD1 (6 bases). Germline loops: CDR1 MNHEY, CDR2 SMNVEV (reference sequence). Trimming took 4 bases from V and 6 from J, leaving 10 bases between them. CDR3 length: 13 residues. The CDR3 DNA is TGTGCCAGCAGTTGGGGGGCATCTCAGCCCCAGCATTTT. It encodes CASSWGASQPQHF.

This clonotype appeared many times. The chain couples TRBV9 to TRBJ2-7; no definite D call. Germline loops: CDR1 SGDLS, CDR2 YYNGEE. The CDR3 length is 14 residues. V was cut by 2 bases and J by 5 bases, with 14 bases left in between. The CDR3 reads CASSVSRVFDEQYF. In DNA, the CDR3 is TGTGCCAGCAGCGTGAGCCGAGTCTTCGACGAGCAGTACTTC.

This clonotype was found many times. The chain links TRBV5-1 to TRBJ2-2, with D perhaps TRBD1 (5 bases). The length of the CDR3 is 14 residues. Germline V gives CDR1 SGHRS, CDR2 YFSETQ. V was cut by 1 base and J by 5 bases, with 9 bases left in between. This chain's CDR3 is CASSLIQDTGELFF. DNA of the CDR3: TGCGCCAGCAGCTTGATACAGGATACCGGGGAGCTGTTTTTT.

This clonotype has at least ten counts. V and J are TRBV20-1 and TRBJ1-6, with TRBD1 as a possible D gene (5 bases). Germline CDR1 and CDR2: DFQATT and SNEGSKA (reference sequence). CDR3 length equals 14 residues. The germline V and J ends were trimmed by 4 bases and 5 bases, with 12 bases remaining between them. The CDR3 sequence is CSATSGLDNSPLHF. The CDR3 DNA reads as TGCAGTGCTACGTCGGGGCTAGATAATTCACCCCTCCACTTT.

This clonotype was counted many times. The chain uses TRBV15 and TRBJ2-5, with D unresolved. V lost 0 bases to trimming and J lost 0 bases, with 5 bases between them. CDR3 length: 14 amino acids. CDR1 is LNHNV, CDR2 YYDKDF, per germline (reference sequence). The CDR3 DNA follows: TGTGCCACCAGCAGAGATCCGAACCAAGAGACCCAGTACTTC. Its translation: CATSRDPNQETQYF.

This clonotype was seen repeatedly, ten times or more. The CDR3 sequence is CASTRWGARETQYF. DNA of the CDR3: TGCGCCAGCACCCGTTGGGGGGCAAGAGAGACCCAGTACTTC. This rearrangement joins TRBV5-1 to TRBJ2-5, with D tentatively TRBD1 or TRBD2 (6 bases each). CDR3 length: 14 residues. V dropped 6 bases and J dropped 4 bases, with 16 bases sitting between them. Germline V gene lookup returns CDR1 SGHRS and CDR2 YFSETQ.

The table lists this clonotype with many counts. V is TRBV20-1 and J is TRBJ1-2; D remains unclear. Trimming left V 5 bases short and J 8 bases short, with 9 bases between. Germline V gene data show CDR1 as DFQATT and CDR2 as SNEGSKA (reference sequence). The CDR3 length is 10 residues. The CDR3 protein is CSASQLGYTF. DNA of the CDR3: TGCAGTGCTTCTCAATTGGGCTACACCTTC.

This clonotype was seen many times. The CDR3 coding sequence is TGTGCCAGCAGCTATGGGGGGTCTGACAATGAGCAGTTCTTC. It codes for CASSYGGSDNEQFF. The chain carries TRBV7-2 and TRBJ2-1, with D possibly being TRBD2 (6 bases). The CDR3 is made up of 14 amino acids. V was trimmed by 4 bases and J by 5 bases, leaving 12 bases between them. Germline V gene sequence: CDR1 SGHTA, CDR2 FQGNSA.

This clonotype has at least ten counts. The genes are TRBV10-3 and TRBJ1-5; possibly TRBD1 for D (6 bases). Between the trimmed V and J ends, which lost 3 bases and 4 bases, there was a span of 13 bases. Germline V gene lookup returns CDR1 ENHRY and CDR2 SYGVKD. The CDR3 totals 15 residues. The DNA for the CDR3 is TGTGCCATCAGTGACCCCGGTAGGGGGAATCAGCCCCAGCATTTT. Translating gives CAISDPGRGNQPQHF.

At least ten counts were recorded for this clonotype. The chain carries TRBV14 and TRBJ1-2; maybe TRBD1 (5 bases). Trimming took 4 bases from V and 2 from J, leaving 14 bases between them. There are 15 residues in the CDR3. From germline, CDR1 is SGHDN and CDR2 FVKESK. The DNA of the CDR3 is TGTGCCAGCAGCCGGGCCTCTCAGGGAAACTATGGCTACACCTTC. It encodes CASSRASQGNYGYTF.

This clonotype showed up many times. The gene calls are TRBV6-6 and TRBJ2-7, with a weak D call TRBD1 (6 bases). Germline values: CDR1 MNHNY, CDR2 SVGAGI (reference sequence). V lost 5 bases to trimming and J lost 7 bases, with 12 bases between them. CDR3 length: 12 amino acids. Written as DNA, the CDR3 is TGTGCCAGCAGTCCGACAGGCCCGGAGCAGTACTTC. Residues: CASSPTGPEQYF.

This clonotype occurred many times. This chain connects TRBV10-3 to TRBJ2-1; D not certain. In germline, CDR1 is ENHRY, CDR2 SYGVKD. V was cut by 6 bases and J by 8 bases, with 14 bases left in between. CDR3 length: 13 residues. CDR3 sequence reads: CAISLGLMDEQFF. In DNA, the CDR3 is TGTGCCATCAGCCTCGGCCTGATGGATGAGCAGTTCTTC.

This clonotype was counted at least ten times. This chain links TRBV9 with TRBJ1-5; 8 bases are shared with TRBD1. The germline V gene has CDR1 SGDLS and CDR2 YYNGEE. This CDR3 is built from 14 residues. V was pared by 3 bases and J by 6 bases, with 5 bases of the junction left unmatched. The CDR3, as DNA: TGTGCCAGCAGCGCAGGGGGCGGGAGTCAGCCCCAGCATTTT. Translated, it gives CASSAGGGSQPQHF.

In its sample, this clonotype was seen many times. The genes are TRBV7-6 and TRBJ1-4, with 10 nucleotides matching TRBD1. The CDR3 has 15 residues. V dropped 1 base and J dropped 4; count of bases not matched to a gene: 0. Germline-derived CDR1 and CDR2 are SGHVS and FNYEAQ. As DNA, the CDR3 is TGTGCCAGCAGCTTAGGGACAGGGGGTAATGAAAAACTGTTTTTT. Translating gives CASSLGTGGNEKLFF. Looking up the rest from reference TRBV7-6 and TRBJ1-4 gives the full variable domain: GAGVSQSPRYKVTKRGQDVALRCDPISGHVSLYWYRQALGQGPEFLTYFNYEAQQDKSGLPNDRFSAERPEGSISTLTIQRTEQRDSAMYRCASSLGTGGNEKLFFGSGTQLSVL.